The 17 T cell receptor beta chains below all came from one sample that was sequenced in a study of CD8 T cells in ankylosing spondylitis. Findings and caveats of the study: Characteristic, it appeared, of ankylosing spondylitis blood was a TCR beta motif of fewer than 10 highly homologous variants.

Their antigens remain unidentified. A single record per CDR3 protein comes from TCRdb applying MiXCR to the 5' RACE reads. Seen here are around 130,000 distinct CDR3 sequences, over 15% observed once, and the top ten hold roughly a third. The sequencing sample was made of blood, either unsorted or a sorted T cell fraction (not recorded which). The source is a male donor with ankylosing spondylitis.

The V and J genes are TRBV28 and TRBJ1-1, with D uncertain. Trimming removed 2 bases at V and 0 bases at J, with 7 bases between. There are 14 residues in the CDR3. Germline V gene lookup returns CDR1 MDHEN and CDR2 SYDVKM. CDR3 loop: CASSLTFMNTEAFF. CDR3 nucleotides: TGTGCCAGCAGTTTAACCTTCATGAACACTGAAGCTTTCTTT.

This clonotype was detected only a few times. CDR3 sequence: CSARTGRHQPQHF. For the CDR3, the DNA is TGCAGTGCGCGGACAGGGAGGCATCAGCCCCAGCATTTT. The chain couples TRBV20-1 to TRBJ1-5; 8 bases map to TRBD1. Per the germline V gene, CDR1 is DFQATT and CDR2 is SNEGSKA (reference sequence). The CDR3 runs to 13 residues. J lost 5 bases, V lost 6 bases, and 6 bases had no gene match.

The chain has TRBV7-9 and TRBJ2-1; TRBD2 might be the D (6 bases). Germline values: CDR1 SEHNR, CDR2 FQNEAQ (reference sequence). This CDR3 is built from 13 residues. Trimming shortened V by 5 bases and J by 15 bases, and 20 bases separated the two germline ends. In nucleotides, the CDR3 is TGTGCCAGCAGCGGCCGGGACTCGTACTTAGTGTTCTTC. Residues: CASSGRDSYLVFF.

This clonotype was picked up a small number of times. The chain carries TRBV4-3 and TRBJ2-2; 11 bases are a match to TRBD2. The V segment lost 1 base and the J segment 4 bases; nucleotides outside the gene matches: 2. The V gene's germline CDR1 is LGHNA and CDR2 YSLEER. CDR3 length equals 16 residues. The CDR3 protein is CASSQAGTSGTGELFF. The CDR3, as DNA: TGCGCCAGCAGCCAAGCCGGGACTAGCGGCACCGGGGAGCTGTTTTTT.

This clonotype came up a few times. The V call is TRBV20-1, the J call TRBJ2-7, with TRBD2 matching 8 bases. This CDR3 region has 16 residues. V was pared by 0 bases and J by 3 bases, with 10 bases of the junction left unmatched. Per the germline V gene, CDR1 is DFQATT and CDR2 is SNEGSKA (reference sequence). CDR3 region: CSARDPPAGADYEQYF. In DNA, the CDR3 is TGCAGTGCTAGAGACCCCCCAGCGGGAGCGGACTACGAGCAGTACTTC.

This clonotype was observed at least ten times. The chain recombines TRBV12-3 or TRBV12-4 with TRBJ2-2; D is uncertain. The CDR3 has 15 residues. Trimming took 9 bases from V and 0 from J, leaving 14 bases between them. The CDR3 is CASPTLTANTGELFF. CDR3 bases: TGTGCCAGTCCAACCCTCACCGCGAACACCGGGGAGCTGTTTTTT.

This clonotype was counted between two and nine times. The chain links TRBV5-1 to TRBJ1-2; D remains ambiguous. Germline V gives CDR1 SGHRS, CDR2 YFSETQ. This CDR3 region has 13 residues. Between the trimmed V and J ends, which lost 0 bases and 4 bases, there was a span of 7 bases. The CDR3 DNA is TGCGCCAGCAGCTTGGTACCGCTCTATGGCTACACCTTC. Protein: CASSLVPLYGYTF.

The chain links TRBV6-1 to TRBJ2-3; 7 bases fit TRBD2. Germline V lookup: CDR1 MNHNS, CDR2 SASEGT. The CDR3 length is 17 residues. The J segment lost 0 bases and the V segment lost 7 bases, leaving 13 bases of the junction unmatched. CDR3 DNA sequence: TGTGCCAGCACAACCCTGAGGCTAGCGGCTAGCACAGATACGCAGTATTTT. Its translation: CASTTLRLAASTDTQYF.

This chain links TRBV29-1 with TRBJ2-7, with 8 bases identical to TRBD2. Germline assignment: CDR1 SQVTM and CDR2 ANQGSEA. CDR3 size: 15 residues. Trimming at V came to 0 bases and at J to 2 bases, leaving 6 bases not matched to a gene. DNA of the CDR3: TGCAGCGTTGAAGATGAGACTAGCGAGACCTACGAGCAGTACTTC. Its protein is CSVEDETSETYEQYF.

V and J are TRBV12-3 or TRBV12-4 and TRBJ1-5, with TRBD1 matching 9 bases. This CDR3 is 14 amino acids long. With 5 bases clipped from V and 3 bases from J, the junction kept 2 bases outside the gene matches. The CDR3: CASSGQGLNQPQHF. Written as DNA, the CDR3 is TGTGCCAGCAGTGGACAGGGGCTCAATCAGCCCCAGCATTTT.

This clonotype was found many times. V is TRBV27 and J is TRBJ2-3, with D unclear. CDR3 length equals 11 residues. V was cut by 6 bases and J by 2 bases, with 3 bases left in between. Germline CDR1 MNHEY, CDR2 SMNVEV (reference sequence). The CDR3 is CASRSTDTQYF. CDR3 in DNA: TGTGCCAGCAGATCCACAGATACGCAGTATTTT.

This clonotype was counted only a few times. The chain uses TRBV5-5 and TRBJ2-1; 9 nucleotides align to TRBD1. Trimming took 7 bases from V and 7 from J; bases not matched to a gene: 12. The CDR3 sequence is 15 residues long. Germline CDR1 is SGHKS and CDR2 is YYEKEE (reference sequence). CDR3 residues: CASLPWGQGRNEQFF. DNA for the CDR3: TGTGCCAGCCTACCCTGGGGACAGGGACGGAATGAGCAGTTCTTC.

In this sample, this clonotype turned up a few times. This chain uses TRBV5-6 with TRBJ2-1; no clear D gene. The V gene's germline CDR1 is SGHDT and CDR2 YYEEEE. This CDR3 is built from 16 residues. V was trimmed by 1 base and J by 0 bases, leaving 11 bases between them. The CDR3 sequence: CASSLRLESSYNEQFF. The CDR3 bases are TGTGCCAGCAGCTTGCGTCTGGAGAGCTCCTACAATGAGCAGTTCTTC.

V and J are TRBV3-1 and TRBJ2-3, with D hard to call. V dropped 1 base and J dropped 8 bases, with 16 bases sitting between them. This CDR3 has 15 residues. Germline CDR1 is LGHDT and CDR2 is YNNKEL (reference sequence). CDR3 coding DNA: TGTGCCAGCAGCCAAGGGGCCACCTCCGACGGTACGCAGTATTTT. Translating it yields CASSQGATSDGTQYF.

This clonotype was observed a handful of times. This rearrangement joins TRBV4-3 to TRBJ1-1; TRBD1 is a possible D gene (5 bases). CDR1 and CDR2 (germline): LGHNA, YSLEER. This CDR3 comprises 15 residues. Between the trimmed V and J ends, which lost 0 bases and 4 bases, there was a span of 12 bases. The CDR3 nucleotides read TGCGCCAGCAGCCAAGATCCAGACAGCCCCACTGAAGCTTTCTTT. This sequence encodes CASSQDPDSPTEAFF.

This clonotype was seen a handful of times. The genes are TRBV9 and TRBJ1-2, with 7 bases that match TRBD1. Germline loops: CDR1 SGDLS, CDR2 YYNGEE. The CDR3 has 14 residues. Trimming took 4 bases from V and 3 from J; bases not matched to a gene: 6. The CDR3 reads CASSSSGTDYGYTF. For the CDR3, the DNA is TGTGCCAGCAGCTCCTCGGGGACAGACTATGGCTACACCTTC.

This chain uses TRBV5-1 with TRBJ2-2; D is uncertain. In germline, CDR1 is SGHRS, CDR2 YFSETQ. The V end was cut by 7 bases, the J end by 6 bases, with 10 bases between. This CDR3 has 12 amino acids. The CDR3 here is CASPSEAGELFF. The CDR3 region has the DNA TGCGCCAGCCCCTCCGAGGCCGGGGAGCTGTTTTTT.